These 19 T cell receptor beta chains were sequenced from one sample in a study of beta chain features in type 1 diabetes. As every portion of the isolated RNA was reverse transcribed, the sequencing read expressed TCRB transcripts. Assay used: immunoSEQ multiplex PCR; TCRdb lists only in-frame clones, some missing. The sample includes about half a million clones, 25% to 35% of them seen just once. The specimen sequenced was naive CD4+ T cells from blood. The receptor set was obtained from a man younger than 35 in good health.

The chain is built from TRBV9 and TRBJ2-1; maybe TRBD1 (5 bases). This CDR3 has 17 amino acids. CDR1 and CDR2 from the germline V gene are SGDLS and YYNGEE. Between the trimmed V and J ends, which lost 0 bases and 2 bases, there was a span of 15 bases. The CDR3 nucleotides read TGTGCCAGCAGCGTAGGGGGCGGAAATCCTCCCTACAATGAGCAGTTCTTC. The encoded protein is CASSVGGGNPPYNEQFF.

The V and J genes are TRBV28 and TRBJ2-1; possibly TRBD1 for D (5 bases). The germline CDR1 and CDR2 sequences are MDHEN and SYDVKM. The CDR3 covers 13 residues. The V gene lost 10 bases and the J gene lost 3 bases, with 13 bases spanning the gap. Here the CDR3 DNA reads TGTGCCACTAAAGGCGACAGCTACAATGAGCAGTTCTTC. Protein: CATKGDSYNEQFF. The variable domain in full, with the rest retrieved from reference TRBV28 and TRBJ2-1, is DVKVTQSSRYLVKRTGEKVFLECVQDMDHENMFWYRQDPGLGLRLIYFSYDVKMKEKGDIPEGYSVSREKKERFSLILESASTNQTSMYLCATKGDSYNEQFFGPGTRLTVL.

This clone was detected only a few times. J is TRBJ1-1 and V is TRBV30; 8 nucleotides match TRBD1. The CDR3 is 12 amino acids. CDR1 GTSNPN and CDR2 SVGIG come from the germline V gene (reference sequence). V shed 5 bases, J shed 3 bases, and the junction held 2 bases outside the gene matches. DNA for the CDR3: TGTGCCTGGGACAGGGGATACACTGAAGCTTTCTTT. Amino acids: CAWDRGYTEAFF.

The chain has TRBV18 and TRBJ2-3; D remains unclear. Germline CDR1 reads KGHSH; CDR2 reads LQKENI. The CDR3 totals 14 residues. The germline V and J ends were trimmed by 3 bases and 2 bases, with 9 bases remaining between them. CDR3 protein: CASSPDQVTDTQYF. CDR3 coding DNA: TGTGCCAGCTCACCGGACCAAGTCACAGATACGCAGTATTTT.

This clone was recorded a few times. The chain uses TRBV30 and TRBJ2-5; D is unclear. The CDR3 covers 15 residues. CDR1 is GTSNPN and CDR2 is SVGIG in the germline V gene (reference sequence). Trimming pared 0 bases from V and 0 bases from J, leaving 11 bases between. CDR3 in DNA: TGTGCCTGGAGTGTTGGACGGTTGTACCAAGAGACCCAGTACTTC. The encoded protein is CAWSVGRLYQETQYF.

The V and J genes are TRBV7-2 and TRBJ2-3; D is unclear. Germline V gene sequence: CDR1 SGHTA, CDR2 FQGNSA. Trimming took 5 bases from V and 6 from J, leaving 15 bases between them. The CDR3 sequence is 14 residues long. The CDR3 spells CASSRPSARDTQYF. The CDR3 coding sequence is TGTGCCAGCAGCCGCCCTAGTGCCCGGGATACGCAGTATTTT.

This chain uses TRBV4-2 with TRBJ2-1; TRBD2 might be the D (6 bases). Trimming removed 0 bases at V and 2 bases at J, with 11 bases between. CDR3 length equals 16 residues. Germline V lookup: CDR1 LGHNA, CDR2 YNFKEQ. The CDR3 DNA sequence: TGTGCCAGCAGCCAAGATCCGGGGGAACCCTACAATGAGCAGTTCTTC. This sequence encodes CASSQDPGEPYNEQFF.

CDR3 nucleotide sequence: TGTGCCAGCAGCCAAGCCCGATACCGTTCCTACAATGAGCAGTTCTTC. Its translation: CASSQARYRSYNEQFF. The V call is TRBV14, the J call TRBJ2-1; D gene unclear. CDR1 is SGHDN, CDR2 FVKESK, per germline. The CDR3 is 16 residues long. V was trimmed by 1 base and J by 1 base, leaving 11 bases between them.

Only a few counts were recorded for this clone. The chain has TRBV15 and TRBJ1-1; D not resolved. Germline loops: CDR1 LNHNV, CDR2 YYDKDF (reference sequence). V lost 0 bases, J lost 0 bases, and 8 bases lay in between. The CDR3 consists of 15 residues. Here the CDR3 reads CATSRDTVMNTEAFF. In nucleotides, the CDR3 is TGTGCCACCAGCAGAGATACGGTTATGAACACTGAAGCTTTCTTT.

V usage is TRBV9 and J usage is TRBJ2-2, with a weak D call TRBD1 (6 bases). Germline V gene data show CDR1 as SGDLS and CDR2 as YYNGEE. Deletions cut 0 bases from V and 1 base from J, with 7 bases between. The CDR3 is 15 amino acids. DNA for the CDR3: TGTGCCAGCAGCGTAGGGACAGTGAACACCGGGGAGCTGTTTTTT. Protein: CASSVGTVNTGELFF.

This clone showed up just a few times. The chain combines TRBV18 with TRBJ1-1; D is uncertain. This CDR3 comprises 14 residues. CDR1 is KGHSH and CDR2 is LQKENI in the germline V gene. V was cut by 1 base and J by 5 bases, with 11 bases left in between. The CDR3 sequence is CASSPLTGFTEAFF. The CDR3 coding sequence is TGTGCCAGCTCACCACTTACGGGGTTTACTGAAGCTTTCTTT. The full variable domain, completed using reference TRBV18 and TRBJ1-1, is NAGVMQNPRHLVRRRGQEARLRCSPMKGHSHVYWYRQLPEEGLKFMVYLQKENIIDESGMPKERFSAEFPKEGPSILRIQQVVRGDSAAYFCASSPLTGFTEAFFGQGTRLTVV.

The chain is built from TRBV7-6 and TRBJ1-5; possible D gene TRBD1, 5 bases. V was clipped by 2 bases and J by 7 bases, with 9 bases between them. CDR3 size: 13 residues. Per the germline V gene, CDR1 is SGHVS and CDR2 is FNYEAQ. The CDR3 here is CASSLSGAQPQHF. In nucleotides, the CDR3 is TGTGCCAGCAGCTTAAGCGGGGCGCAGCCCCAGCATTTT.

The chain employs TRBV9 and TRBJ2-7, with D maybe TRBD1 (6 bases). CDR3 length: 13 amino acids. V was shortened by 4 bases and J by 6 bases, with 14 bases between the two germline ends. The V gene's germline CDR1 is SGDLS and CDR2 YYNGEE. Written as DNA, the CDR3 is TGTGCCAGCAGCTCATGGGGCAGGGGCGAGCAGTACTTC. This gives the protein CASSSWGRGEQYF.

V and J are TRBV2 and TRBJ1-5; D is possibly TRBD1 (6 bases). The CDR3 loop spans 14 amino acids. V lost 4 bases and J 7 bases, leaving 14 bases between the germline ends. Germline assignment: CDR1 SNHLY and CDR2 FYNNEI. The DNA for the CDR3 is TGTGCCAGCAGTGGCCGGGCCAGGGGACAGCCCCAGCATTTT. It encodes CASSGRARGQPQHF.

This clone was seen a few times. The chain couples TRBV30 to TRBJ1-1; D ambiguous. V dropped 2 bases and J dropped 0 bases, with 7 bases sitting between them. This CDR3 region has 13 residues. CDR1 and CDR2 (germline): GTSNPN, SVGIG (reference sequence). Written as DNA, the CDR3 is TGTGCCTGGAGTTTGGGTATGAACACTGAAGCTTTCTTT. It codes for CAWSLGMNTEAFF. The variable domain in full, with the rest retrieved from reference TRBV30 and TRBJ1-1, is SQTIHQWPATLVQPVGSPLSLECTVEGTSNPNLYWYRQAAGRGLQLLFYSVGIGQISSEVPQNLSASRPQDRQFILSSKKLLLSDSGFYLCAWSLGMNTEAFFGQGTRLTVV.

The chain carries TRBV19 and TRBJ1-1; D might be TRBD1 (5 bases). This CDR3 has 12 residues. Trimming pared 9 bases from V and 12 bases from J, leaving 20 bases between. Germline lookup yields CDR1 LNHDA and CDR2 SQIVND (reference sequence). The CDR3 region has the DNA TGTGCCAGCAACACACCAGACAGTTCTCCTTTCTTT. It specifies CASNTPDSSPFF.

As regards this clone: Germline and junction disagree at one end, which may indicate a read error. The chain recombines TRBV7-2 with TRBJ2-7; 8 bases line up with TRBD2. Germline CDR1 SGHTA, CDR2 FQGNSA. This CDR3 contains 13 residues. Here the CDR3 DNA reads TGTGCCAGCAGCTCCACTCCCGGGACTAGGACAATGTTC. It specifies CASSSTPGTRTMF.

V and J are TRBV29-1 and TRBJ1-2, with D uncertain. Germline CDR1 and CDR2: SQVTM and ANQGSEA. The CDR3 has 13 amino acids. The V end was cut by 4 bases, the J end by 2 bases, with 11 bases between. The CDR3 spells CSVGSMPNYGYTF. For the CDR3, the DNA is TGCAGCGTTGGATCCATGCCGAACTATGGCTACACCTTC.

This chain's CDR3 is CASSSGYNEKLFF. The CDR3 DNA reads TGTGCCAGCAGCTCAGGATATAATGAAAAACTGTTTTTT. The chain recombines TRBV5-6 with TRBJ1-4; D is ambiguous. Per the germline V gene, CDR1 is SGHDT and CDR2 is YYEEEE. CDR3 length equals 13 residues. V was trimmed by 3 bases and J by 4 bases, leaving 7 bases between them.